Below, one TCR beta chain is given with its context. The antigen is not known. J lost 0 bases, V lost 6 bases, and 5 bases had no gene match. CDR1 and CDR2 (germline): DFQATT, SNEGSKA (reference sequence). This CDR3 region has 14 residues. This specimen belongs to a study of early T cells in non-severe SARS-CoV-2 infection. Turning to the study itself: Whole-blood bulk RNA, unsorted, was sequenced, and chains were unpaired.

Attachment of unique molecular identifiers to individual cDNA molecules was performed. TCRdb re-called the 5' RACE reads with MiXCR, one entry per CDR3 protein. The table has roughly 60,000 distinct CDR3 sequences, about 11% seen once; the top ten hold 2.9%. Points from the study as a whole: Missing private and CD4 specificities, VDJdb matching favored anti-spike CD8 responses.

Sequences were derived from whole blood, sampled at baseline. The receptor's source is an adult who was a healthcare worker with PCR-confirmed SARS-CoV-2 infection or an uninfected control (not recorded which). The chain is built from TRBV20-1 and TRBJ2-1; 7 bases fit TRBD1. CDR3 amino acids: CSAPTGASYNEQFF. As DNA, the CDR3 is TGCAGTGCGCCTACAGGGGCCTCCTACAATGAGCAGTTCTTC.